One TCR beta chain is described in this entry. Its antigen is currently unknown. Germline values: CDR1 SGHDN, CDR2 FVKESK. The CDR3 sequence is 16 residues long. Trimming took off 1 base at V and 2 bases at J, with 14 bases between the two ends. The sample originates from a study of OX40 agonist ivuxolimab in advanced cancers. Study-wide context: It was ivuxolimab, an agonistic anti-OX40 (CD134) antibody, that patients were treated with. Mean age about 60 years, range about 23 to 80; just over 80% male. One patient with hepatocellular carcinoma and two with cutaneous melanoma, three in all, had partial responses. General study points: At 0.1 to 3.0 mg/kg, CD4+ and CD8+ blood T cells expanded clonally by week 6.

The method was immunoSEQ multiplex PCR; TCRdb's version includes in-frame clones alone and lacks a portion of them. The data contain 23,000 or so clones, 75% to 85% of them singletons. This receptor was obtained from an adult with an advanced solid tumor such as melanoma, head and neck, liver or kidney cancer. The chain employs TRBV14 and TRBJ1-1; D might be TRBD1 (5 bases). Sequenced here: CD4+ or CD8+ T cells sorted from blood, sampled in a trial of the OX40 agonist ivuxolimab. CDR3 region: CASSQGRYGGNTEAFF. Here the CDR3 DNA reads TGTGCCAGCAGCCAAGGCCGCTACGGGGGAAACACTGAAGCTTTCTTT.